The 22 T cell receptor beta chains below all came from one sample that was sequenced in a study of blood T cell repertoires in COVID-19. Here immunoSEQ multiplex PCR was the method, and the copy in TCRdb shows in-frame clones only, minus some. The sample consists of 250,000 or so clones, over 80% of them appearing once. Sequenced input: peripheral blood. The receptors were sampled from a woman aged 40 to 50 who had recovered from COVID-19.

This sequence joins TRBV5-1 and TRBJ2-3, with D maybe TRBD1 (5 bases). CDR1 SGHRS and CDR2 YFSETQ come from the germline V gene. The CDR3 covers 14 residues. V gave up 0 bases and J gave up 4 bases, with 9 bases separating them. CDR3 coding DNA: TGCGCCAGCAGCTTGGGGAAGGGGTCAGATACGCAGTATTTT. This codes for CASSLGKGSDTQYF.

The chain's CDR3 is CASSSIQDTEAFF. The CDR3 DNA follows: TGTGCCAGCAGCTCCATACAGGACACTGAAGCTTTCTTT. The chain employs TRBV11-2 and TRBJ1-1, with D tentatively TRBD1 (5 bases). The CDR3 is 13 residues long. With 4 bases removed from V and 3 bases from J, the gap between germline ends came to 9 bases. Per the germline V gene, CDR1 is SGHAT and CDR2 is FQNNGV.

Regarding this clone: The junction departs from the called germline gene at one end, perhaps through a read error. The chain employs TRBV4-1 and TRBJ1-5; 8 nucleotides match TRBD1. The CDR3 runs 16 residues. Germline CDR1 is MGHRA and CDR2 is YSYEKL. This CDR3 is CASSQTGTGGVQAQHF. The CDR3 DNA reads as TGCGCCAGCAGCCAAACAGGGACAGGTGGAGTTCAGGCCCAGCATTTT.

A note on this clone: Other DNA variants within this sample encode the same CDR3. This rearrangement joins TRBV5-6 to TRBJ1-1; no clear D gene. This CDR3 spans 13 amino acids. V was cut by 3 bases and J by 4 bases, with 10 bases left in between. Germline V gives CDR1 SGHDT, CDR2 YYEEEE. The CDR3, as DNA: TGTGCCAGCAGCTCGGGAGGAGGCACTGAAGCTTTCTTT. Protein: CASSSGGGTEAFF.

The chain has TRBV19 and TRBJ2-3; 7 bases map to TRBD2. Germline CDR1 LNHDA, CDR2 SQIVND (reference sequence). After removal of 4 bases from V and 5 bases from J, the junction contained 9 bases not matched to a gene. The CDR3 consists of 15 residues. CDR3 amino acids: CASSTPGPGGDTQYF. The CDR3 nucleotides are TGTGCCAGTAGTACGCCGGGGCCGGGGGGAGATACGCAGTATTTT.

The CDR3 region has the DNA TGTGCCAGCACCGGGGCGGGGGATCTCTATGAGCAGTACTTC. Translating it yields CASTGAGDLYEQYF. The rearrangement links TRBV6-5 to TRBJ2-7, with TRBD2 matching over 7 bases. The CDR3 sequence is 14 residues long. Germline CDR1 MNHEY, CDR2 SVGAGI. The V gene end was trimmed by 7 bases and the J gene end by 7 bases; junction bases not matched to a gene: 13.

V and J are TRBV12-3 or TRBV12-4 and TRBJ1-2; TRBD1 matches at 7 bases. This CDR3 has 13 amino acids. V dropped 6 bases and J dropped 4; count of bases not matched to a gene: 5. The CDR3 is CASSQDRSYGYTF. The DNA of the CDR3 is TGTGCCAGCAGCCAGGACAGGTCCTATGGCTACACCTTC.

This rearrangement joins TRBV5-4 to TRBJ1-2; D may be TRBD1 (5 bases). Germline-derived CDR1 and CDR2 are SGHNT and YYREEE (reference sequence). Between the trimmed V and J ends, which lost 4 bases and 4 bases, there was a span of 11 bases. CDR3 length: 13 amino acids. The CDR3 region is CASSRQGGYGYTF. CDR3 nucleotides: TGTGCCAGCAGCCGGCAGGGCGGCTATGGCTACACCTTC.

This rearrangement joins TRBV7-2 to TRBJ2-3; perhaps TRBD1 as D (5 bases). There are 15 residues in the CDR3. Germline V gene data show CDR1 as SGHTA and CDR2 as FQGNSA. The V gene lost 6 bases and the J gene lost 1 base, with 14 bases spanning the gap. The CDR3 spells CASSRGTLRTDTQYF. The CDR3 bases are TGTGCCAGCAGTAGGGGAACCCTACGCACAGATACGCAGTATTTT.

This chain joins TRBV2 and TRBJ2-1; 7 nucleotides agree with TRBD1. The CDR3 is 13 amino acids. Trimming at V came to 8 bases and at J to 5 bases, leaving 6 bases not matched to a gene. CDR1 and CDR2 (germline): SNHLY, FYNNEI. The CDR3 DNA reads as TGTGCCAGCGGGGCCGACAGGGACAATGAGCAGTTCTTC. Residues: CASGADRDNEQFF.

The genes are TRBV4-1 and TRBJ2-7, with 7 bases identical to TRBD1. CDR1 and CDR2 from the germline V gene are MGHRA and YSYEKL. The CDR3 consists of 14 residues. V dropped 0 bases and J dropped 4; count of bases not matched to a gene: 3. The CDR3 DNA reads TGCGCCAGCAGCCAAGATAGGGGACAGTACGAGCAGTACTTC. Amino acids: CASSQDRGQYEQYF.

The V call is TRBV13, the J call TRBJ1-2; 8 bases fit TRBD1. Trimming took 5 bases from V and 8 from J; bases not matched to a gene: 4. CDR1 and CDR2 from the germline V gene are PRHDT and FYEKMQ (reference sequence). The CDR3 sequence is 12 residues long. The CDR3 coding sequence is TGTGCCAGCAGCCAGGGGACAGGCGGCTACACCTTC. Its translation: CASSQGTGGYTF.

The chain employs TRBV29-1 and TRBJ1-6; 10 bases fit TRBD1. The CDR3 consists of 12 residues. V trimming: 7 bases; J trimming: 10 bases; junction bases outside the gene matches: 4. The germline CDR1 and CDR2 sequences are SQVTM and ANQGSEA. The CDR3 loop is CSAGTGESPLHF. CDR3 nucleotide sequence: TGCAGCGCAGGGACAGGGGAATCACCCCTCCACTTT.

Ten or more counts support this clone. This chain connects TRBV19 to TRBJ1-5; 11 positions match TRBD1. V shed 5 bases and J 3 bases; nucleotides not matched to a gene: 6. The CDR3 totals 16 residues. Germline V lookup: CDR1 LNHDA, CDR2 SQIVND (reference sequence). The CDR3 region is CASSAPGQGDNQPQHF. For the CDR3, the DNA is TGTGCCAGTAGTGCCCCGGGACAGGGGGACAATCAGCCCCAGCATTTT.

The J gene is TRBJ2-7, the V gene TRBV30, with 9 positions matching TRBD1. This CDR3 is built from 13 residues. The V and J ends lost 2 bases and 6 bases, in that order; junction bases with no gene match: 5. Germline V gives CDR1 GTSNPN, CDR2 SVGIG (reference sequence). CDR3 protein: CAWSRGTGSEQYF. CDR3 coding DNA: TGTGCCTGGAGTCGGGGGACAGGGTCCGAGCAGTACTTC.

This clone was seen a single time. In DNA form, the CDR3 reads TGTGCCAGCAGTTTATCGGGGCCGGTCACAGATACGCAGTATTTT. As protein: CASSLSGPVTDTQYF. The chain has TRBV27 and TRBJ2-3; D perhaps matches TRBD1 (5 bases). CDR1 and CDR2 from the germline V gene are MNHEY and SMNVEV (reference sequence). V dropped 0 bases and J dropped 2 bases, with 9 bases sitting between them. CDR3 size: 15 residues.

The rearrangement links TRBV19 to TRBJ1-4; D is unclear. This CDR3 contains 15 residues. The germline V gene has CDR1 LNHDA and CDR2 SQIVND (reference sequence). With 3 bases removed from V and 4 bases from J, the gap between germline ends came to 12 bases. The CDR3, as DNA: TGTGCCAGTAGTATGACGGCGAGGCATAATGAAAAACTGTTTTTT. This gives the protein CASSMTARHNEKLFF.

The rearrangement links TRBV24-1 to TRBJ1-4; 8 bases are shared with TRBD1. The CDR3 has 15 residues. V was clipped by 2 bases and J by 5 bases; unmatched bases: 3. Germline V gives CDR1 KGHDR, CDR2 SFDVKD. DNA of the CDR3: TGTGCCACCAGTGATTCCAACAGGGGGAATGAAAAACTGTTTTTT. Residues: CATSDSNRGNEKLFF.

V is TRBV9 and J is TRBJ2-7, with 7 nucleotides matching TRBD2. V lost 0 bases, J lost 3 bases, and 6 bases stayed unmatched. This CDR3 is 15 amino acids long. Germline lookup yields CDR1 SGDLS and CDR2 YYNGEE. CDR3 region: CASSVESSGLYEQYF. The CDR3 region has the DNA TGTGCCAGCAGCGTAGAGAGTAGCGGGCTCTACGAGCAGTACTTC.

This CDR3 reads CASSPRPGLAREQYF. The CDR3 region has the DNA TGTGCCAGCAGCCCACGACCGGGACTAGCTCGCGAGCAGTACTTC. The chain joins TRBV7-2 to TRBJ2-7, with TRBD2 identical over 9 bases. The CDR3 sequence is 15 residues long. Germline V lookup: CDR1 SGHTA, CDR2 FQGNSA. Unmatched junction bases numbered 11, after V lost 5 bases and J lost 6 bases. The variable domain in full, completed from reference TRBV7-2 and TRBJ2-7, reads GAGVSQSPSNKVTEKGKDVELRCDPISGHTALYWYRQSLGQGLEFLIYFQGNSAPDKSGLPSDRFSAERTGGSVSTLTIQRTQQEDSAVYLCASSPRPGLAREQYFGPGTRLTVT.

The CDR3 is CASSPRGVSYEQYF. DNA for the CDR3: TGTGCCAGCAGCCCGAGAGGCGTTAGCTACGAGCAGTACTTC. The V gene is TRBV11-3, the J gene TRBJ2-7; no reliable D call. The CDR3 has 14 residues. The germline gives CDR1 SGHNT, CDR2 YENEEA. Trimming left V 5 bases short and J 3 bases short, with 14 bases between. The whole variable domain, remainder taken from reference TRBV11-3 and TRBJ2-7, is EAGVVQSPRYKIIEKKQPVAFWCNPISGHNTLYWYLQNLGQGPELLIRYENEEAVDDSQLPKDRFSAERLKGVDSTLKIQPAELGDSAVYLCASSPRGVSYEQYFGPGTRLTVT.

This sequence joins TRBV30 and TRBJ2-7; D may be TRBD1 (6 bases). V dropped 2 bases and J dropped 2 bases, with 10 bases sitting between them. The length of the CDR3 is 13 residues. CDR1 GTSNPN and CDR2 SVGIG come from the germline V gene (reference sequence). In DNA form, the CDR3 reads TGTGCCTGGAGTACAGGGATCCCCTACGAGCAGTACTTC. Translated, it gives CAWSTGIPYEQYF. The full variable domain, with the rest looked up from reference TRBV30 and TRBJ2-7, is SQTIHQWPATLVQPVGSPLSLECTVEGTSNPNLYWYRQAAGRGLQLLFYSVGIGQISSEVPQNLSASRPQDRQFILSSKKLLLSDSGFYLCAWSTGIPYEQYFGPGTRLTVT.